This T cell receptor (beta chain) was retrieved from a study of blood T cells in healthy people across ages. Study-level points and caveats: Both naive CD4+ cell counts and diversity were greater in long-lived donors than in aged donors.

The authors ran a second PCR of 7 to 11 cycles using a sample-barcoded 5' primer and a J-beta primer mix. TCRdb passed the 5' RACE reads through MiXCR, listing each CDR3 protein once. The sample records about 830,000 distinct CDR3 sequences, 55% to 70% being singletons. Worth noting for this clonotype: Its antigen remains unidentified.

Sequences were obtained from blood. The source of this sequence is a man aged 30-40 years in good health.

This CDR3 reads CASSYSVLYLAGPEGEQFF. The DNA of the CDR3 is TGTGCCAGCAGTTACTCGGTATTATACCTAGCAGGGCCTGAAGGTGAGCAGTTCTTC. The chain has TRBV6-5 and TRBJ2-1; D is tentatively TRBD1 or TRBD2 (5 bases each). Germline V gene lookup returns CDR1 MNHEY and CDR2 SVGAGI. The CDR3 sequence is 19 residues long. V was pared by 0 bases and J by 9 bases, with 27 bases between.